This T cell receptor (beta chain) was found in a study of T cell responses to AZD1222 COVID-19 vaccine. The study, taken as a whole, reports: Most donors were white British and more were female, and clonal diversity was possibly underestimated.

Comments on this clone: No antigen is known for it.

V was trimmed by 4 bases and J by 6 bases, leaving 10 bases between them. CDR1 and CDR2 (germline): KGHSH, LQKENI. This CDR3 has 13 amino acids. Profiled with immunoSEQ multiplex PCR; TCRdb holds only in-frame clones, not every one. The repertoire includes about 100,000 clones, 90% to 95% of them detected once, and roughly 2.2% sits in the top ten. The sequence derives from an adult in good health. The V gene is TRBV18, the J gene TRBJ2-1, with unresolved D. The input for sequencing was peripheral blood, taken on day 0 of AZD1222 vaccination. The CDR3 protein is CASSLSQANEQFF. The CDR3, as DNA: TGTGCCAGCTCACTTTCTCAGGCCAATGAGCAGTTCTTC.